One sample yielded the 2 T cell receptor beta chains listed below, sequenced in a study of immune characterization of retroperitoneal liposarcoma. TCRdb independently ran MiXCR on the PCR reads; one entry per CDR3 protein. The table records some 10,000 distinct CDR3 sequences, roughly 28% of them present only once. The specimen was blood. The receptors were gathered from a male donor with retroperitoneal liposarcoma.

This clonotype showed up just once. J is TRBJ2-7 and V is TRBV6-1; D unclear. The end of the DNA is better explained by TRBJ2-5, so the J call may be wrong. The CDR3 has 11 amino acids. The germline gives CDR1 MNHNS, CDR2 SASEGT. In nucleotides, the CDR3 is TGTGCCAGCACTGCAGAAGAGACCCAGTACTTC. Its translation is CASTAEETQYF.

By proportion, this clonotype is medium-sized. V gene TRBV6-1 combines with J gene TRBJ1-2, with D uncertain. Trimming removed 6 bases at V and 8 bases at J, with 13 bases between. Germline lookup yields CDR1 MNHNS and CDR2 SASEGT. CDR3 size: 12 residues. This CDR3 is CASSQGLGGYTF. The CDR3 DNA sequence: TGTGCCAGCAGCCAAGGTCTGGGAGGCTACACCTTC.